Below, 22 T cell receptor beta chains from the same sample are listed, as sequenced in a study of cytomegalovirus exposure and HLA in healthy donors. Primers for the PCR totalled 60 Vbeta and 13 Jbeta. Repertoires were generated with immunoSEQ multiplex PCR, while TCRdb's copy carries only in-frame clones and drops some. The sample holds 50,000 to 70,000 clones, more than 65% seen once. Source material: PBMCs. These receptors were collected from a man aged 35 to 55 in good health and CMV-seropositive.

The gene calls are TRBV6-6 and TRBJ1-1, with a weak D call TRBD1 (6 bases). Germline V gene data show CDR1 as MNHNY and CDR2 as SVGAGI (reference sequence). The CDR3 consists of 13 residues. Trimming stripped 7 bases from V and 2 bases from J, with 11 bases between. The CDR3 coding sequence is TGTGCCAGCACCGGGACAATTAACACTGAAGCTTTCTTT. The encoded protein is CASTGTINTEAFF.

This rearrangement joins TRBV7-8 to TRBJ2-7; 7 nucleotides line up with TRBD1. This CDR3 region has 15 residues. CDR1 is SGHVS and CDR2 is FQNEAQ in the germline V gene. Trimming took 4 bases from V and 2 from J; bases not matched to a gene: 8. The DNA for the CDR3 is TGTGCCAGCAGCTCCACTATTGACAGGGCCTACGAGCAGTACTTC. It yields the protein CASSSTIDRAYEQYF.

The CDR3 is CASSQGSRGYEQYF. CDR3 DNA sequence: TGCGCCAGCAGCCAAGGGTCAAGGGGATACGAGCAGTACTTC. J is TRBJ2-7 and V is TRBV4-1, with D maybe TRBD1 (5 bases). CDR3 length: 14 amino acids. The V gene's germline CDR1 is MGHRA and CDR2 YSYEKL. With 1 base removed from V and 4 bases from J, the gap between germline ends came to 11 bases.

The chain combines TRBV2 with TRBJ2-5, with 12 bases identical to TRBD2. Germline CDR1 and CDR2: SNHLY and FYNNEI. The CDR3 contains 16 residues. V lost 4 bases and J lost 5; bases outside the gene matches: 8. CDR3 sequence (DNA): TGTGCCAGCAGTGCTAGCGGGGGGGCCTATATTGAGACCCAGTACTTC. Its protein product is CASSASGGAYIETQYF.

The rearrangement uses TRBV29-1 and TRBJ2-1; TRBD1 aligns across 8 bases. V shed 3 bases and J 6 bases; nucleotides not matched to a gene: 4. CDR1 is SQVTM and CDR2 is ANQGSEA in the germline V gene. CDR3 length: 13 residues. The CDR3 region is CSVDQGAVNEQFF. In nucleotides, the CDR3 is TGCAGCGTTGATCAGGGGGCTGTCAATGAGCAGTTCTTC.

This clone came up a few times. The V call is TRBV29-1, the J call TRBJ2-1; TRBD1 matches 7 bases. After removal of 7 bases from V and 7 bases from J, the junction contained 7 bases not matched to a gene. The CDR3 sequence is 12 residues long. Germline V gene data show CDR1 as SQVTM and CDR2 as ANQGSEA. The DNA for the CDR3 is TGCAGCGCCGGGACAGAGATTAATGAGCAGTTCTTC. Translated: CSAGTEINEQFF.

A single count supports this clone. This chain connects TRBV4-3 to TRBJ2-1; perhaps TRBD2 as D (6 bases). The germline gives CDR1 LGHNA, CDR2 YSLEER. The CDR3 has 18 amino acids. V dropped 0 bases and J dropped 5 bases, with 20 bases sitting between them. CDR3 region: CASSQDIKSGRIHNEQFF. The DNA of the CDR3 is TGCGCCAGCAGCCAAGATATCAAGAGCGGGCGGATTCACAATGAGCAGTTCTTC.

There are a few counts of this clone. V is TRBV5-6 and J is TRBJ2-7, with D possibly being TRBD2 (5 bases). V dropped 0 bases and J dropped 5 bases, with 6 bases sitting between them. There are 12 residues in the CDR3. The germline V gene encodes CDR1 SGHDT and CDR2 YYEEEE. CDR3 sequence reads: CASSLVGDEQYF. CDR3 coding DNA: TGTGCCAGCAGCTTGGTCGGGGACGAGCAGTACTTC.

The genes are TRBV25-1 and TRBJ2-7; 7 positions match TRBD1. This CDR3 spans 15 amino acids. In germline, CDR1 is MGHDK, CDR2 SYGVNS. With 2 bases clipped from V and 2 bases from J, the junction kept 6 bases outside the gene matches. For the CDR3, the DNA is TGTGCCAGCAGTGAAGCACAGGGGCTCGCCTACGAGCAGTACTTC. Translated, it gives CASSEAQGLAYEQYF.

For this clone: The identical CDR3 is also encoded by other nucleotide sequences in the sample. The J gene is TRBJ2-1, the V gene TRBV9; 8 bases map to TRBD2. J was trimmed by 2 bases and V by 2 bases; bases with no gene match: 3. Germline CDR1 is SGDLS and CDR2 is YYNGEE. The CDR3 has 15 amino acids. For the CDR3, the DNA is TGTGCCAGCAGCGTCGATAGCGGGGCCTACAATGAGCAGTTCTTC. It specifies CASSVDSGAYNEQFF.

The V gene is TRBV2, the J gene TRBJ2-5, with a tentative D call TRBD1 (5 bases). This CDR3 region has 13 residues. Germline V gene data show CDR1 as SNHLY and CDR2 as FYNNEI. Trimming stripped 6 bases from V and 1 base from J, with 9 bases between. CDR3 sequence: CASRDTPQETQYF. The CDR3 DNA is TGTGCCAGCAGGGACACTCCCCAAGAGACCCAGTACTTC.

V gene TRBV7-7 combines with J gene TRBJ2-5; TRBD1 matches at 11 bases. The CDR3 is 16 amino acids. From germline, CDR1 is SSHAT and CDR2 FNYEAQ (reference sequence). With 5 bases clipped from V and 2 bases from J, the junction kept 7 bases outside the gene matches. The CDR3 DNA reads TGTGCCAGCAGCCCGGGACAGGGGGGGCTTCAAGAGACCCAGTACTTC. This codes for CASSPGQGGLQETQYF.

This clone occurred a few times. This chain joins TRBV6-5 and TRBJ1-4, with unresolved D. Between the trimmed V and J ends, which lost 0 bases and 8 bases, there was a span of 16 bases. CDR1 and CDR2 from the germline V gene are MNHEY and SVGAGI. This CDR3 comprises 16 residues. The CDR3 DNA reads TGTGCCAGCAGTTACTCAATTTACGGGATGGGCGAAAAACTGTTTTTT. Protein product: CASSYSIYGMGEKLFF.

Concerning this clone itself: This sample includes further DNA sequences coding for the same CDR3. V gene TRBV9 combines with J gene TRBJ2-6, with D maybe TRBD1 (6 bases). Deletions cut 3 bases from V and 0 bases from J, with 7 bases between. Germline V gives CDR1 SGDLS, CDR2 YYNGEE. This CDR3 contains 15 residues. The CDR3 reads CASSAQGSGANVLTF. The CDR3 DNA reads as TGTGCCAGCAGCGCACAGGGCTCTGGGGCCAACGTCCTGACTTTC. Variable domain in full (rest from reference TRBV9 and TRBJ2-6): DSGVTQTPKHLITATGQRVTLRCSPRSGDLSVYWYQQSLDQGLQFLIQYYNGEERAKGNILERFSAQQFPDLHSELNLSSLELGDSALYFCASSAQGSGANVLTFGAGSRLTVL.

The chain uses TRBV2 and TRBJ1-1; D is unresolved. The CDR3 has 11 amino acids. Germline V gene data show CDR1 as SNHLY and CDR2 as FYNNEI. Trimming took off 4 bases at V and 5 bases at J, with 5 bases between the two ends. The CDR3 DNA reads TGTGCCAGCAGTGTTCTGACTGAAGCTTTCTTT. This translates into CASSVLTEAFF.

The chain couples TRBV7-2 to TRBJ2-5; 8 nucleotides line up with TRBD1. The CDR3 is made up of 14 amino acids. The germline CDR1 and CDR2 sequences are SGHTA and FQGNSA. V gave up 5 bases and J gave up 0 bases; unmatched junction bases: 2. CDR3: CASSLDRDQETQYF. Written as DNA, the CDR3 is TGTGCCAGCAGCCTGGACAGGGACCAAGAGACCCAGTACTTC.

The chain uses TRBV19 and TRBJ1-5; D unresolved. This CDR3 is 16 amino acids long. Trimming removed 3 bases from V and 3 bases from J, with 15 bases in between. Germline CDR1 is LNHDA and CDR2 is SQIVND (reference sequence). Here the CDR3 DNA reads TGTGCCAGTAGTATTTTCGGAGTACAAGACAATCAGCCCCAGCATTTT. As protein: CASSIFGVQDNQPQHF. The full variable domain, in which reference TRBV19 and TRBJ1-5 provide the parts outside the CDR3, is DGGITQSPKYLFRKEGQNVTLSCEQNLNHDAMYWYRQDPGQGLRLIYYSQIVNDFQKGDIAEGYSVSREKKESFPLTVTSAQKNPTAFYLCASSIFGVQDNQPQHFGDGTRLSIL.

The chain has TRBV10-3 and TRBJ2-7, with D unclear. The CDR3 has 13 residues. Trimming removed 5 bases at V and 4 bases at J, with 12 bases between. Germline loops: CDR1 ENHRY, CDR2 SYGVKD. For the CDR3, the DNA is TGTGCCATCAGTCGCACAGATCAGTACGAGCAGTACTTC. Protein: CAISRTDQYEQYF.

The rearrangement links TRBV7-6 to TRBJ2-3; 7 positions agree with TRBD1. The V gene's germline CDR1 is SGHVS and CDR2 FNYEAQ. Trimming removed 4 bases from V and 1 base from J; junction bases left unmatched: 5. This CDR3 is 15 amino acids long. Written as DNA, the CDR3 is TGTGCCAGCAGCTCCCGGACAGGCCGCACAGATACGCAGTATTTT. This encodes CASSSRTGRTDTQYF.

In the case of this clone: The same CDR3 can be traced to other DNA sequences in this sample. The V call is TRBV4-3, the J call TRBJ1-5; D is possibly TRBD1 (6 bases). CDR1 is LGHNA and CDR2 is YSLEER in the germline V gene. V dropped 1 base and J dropped 2 bases, with 6 bases sitting between them. CDR3 length: 14 amino acids. The CDR3 loop reads CASSQGQGNQPQHF. In nucleotides, the CDR3 is TGCGCCAGCAGCCAAGGACAGGGCAATCAGCCCCAGCATTTT.

The genes are TRBV5-6 and TRBJ2-1, with D tentatively TRBD2 (6 bases). The V end was cut by 3 bases, the J end by 10 bases, with 8 bases between. This CDR3 has 11 amino acids. Germline CDR1 and CDR2: SGHDT and YYEEEE. The CDR3 is CASSSTREQFF. In DNA, the CDR3 is TGTGCCAGCAGCTCGACTAGAGAGCAGTTCTTC.

The rearrangement uses TRBV5-1 and TRBJ1-3; the D gene is possibly TRBD1 (5 bases). The length of the CDR3 is 14 residues. The V end lost 5 bases, the J end lost 0 bases, and 9 bases lay between the germline ends. The V gene's germline CDR1 is SGHRS and CDR2 YFSETQ. CDR3 coding DNA: TGCGCCAGCAGTGCAGGGATCTCTGGAAACACCATATATTTT. Amino acids: CASSAGISGNTIYF.